This T cell receptor (beta chain) was obtained from a study of cytomegalovirus exposure and HLA in healthy donors. Study overall: It was reported in a later analysis that the roughly 120 validation repertoires used the same platform as the roughly 640 first-cohort repertoires.

Sequenced by immunoSEQ multiplex PCR; TCRdb stores in-frame clones only, minus some. The data contain approximately 280,000 clones, more than 75% of them singletons. After removal of 1 base from V and 2 bases from J, the junction contained 14 bases not matched to a gene. Germline-derived CDR1 and CDR2 are SGHVS and FQNEAQ. This CDR3 has 20 amino acids. Material: PBMCs. The chain carries TRBV7-8 and TRBJ2-3, with 11 bases identical to TRBD2. The receptor was isolated from a woman between 18 and 29 years old in good health and CMV-seronegative. The CDR3 DNA reads TGTGCCAGCAGCTTAGGGCGGGGTAGCGGGAGGGTCAGGGACACAGATACGCAGTATTTT. Translated: CASSLGRGSGRVRDTDTQYF.